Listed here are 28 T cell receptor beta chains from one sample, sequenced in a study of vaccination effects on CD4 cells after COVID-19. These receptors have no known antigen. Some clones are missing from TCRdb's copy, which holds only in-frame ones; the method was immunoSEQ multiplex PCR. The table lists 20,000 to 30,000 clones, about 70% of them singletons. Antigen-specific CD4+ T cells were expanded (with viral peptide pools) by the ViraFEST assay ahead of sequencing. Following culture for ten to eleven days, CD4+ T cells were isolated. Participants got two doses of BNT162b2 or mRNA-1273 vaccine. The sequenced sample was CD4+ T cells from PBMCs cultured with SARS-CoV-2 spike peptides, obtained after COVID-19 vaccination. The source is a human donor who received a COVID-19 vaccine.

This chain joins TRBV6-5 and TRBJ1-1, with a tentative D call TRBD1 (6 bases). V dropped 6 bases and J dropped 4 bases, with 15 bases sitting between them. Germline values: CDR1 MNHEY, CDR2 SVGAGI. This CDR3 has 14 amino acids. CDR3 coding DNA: TGTGCCAGCAGGAGGGGGAGAGAGGGCACTGAAGCTTTCTTT. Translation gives CASRRGREGTEAFF.

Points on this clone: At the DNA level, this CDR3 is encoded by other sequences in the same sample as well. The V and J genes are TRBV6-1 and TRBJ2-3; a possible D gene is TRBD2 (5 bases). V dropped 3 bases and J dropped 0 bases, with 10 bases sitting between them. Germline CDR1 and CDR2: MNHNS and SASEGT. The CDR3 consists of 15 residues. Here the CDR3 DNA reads TGTGCCAGCAGTGATCGTACTAGAAGCACAGATACGCAGTATTTT. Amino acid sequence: CASSDRTRSTDTQYF.

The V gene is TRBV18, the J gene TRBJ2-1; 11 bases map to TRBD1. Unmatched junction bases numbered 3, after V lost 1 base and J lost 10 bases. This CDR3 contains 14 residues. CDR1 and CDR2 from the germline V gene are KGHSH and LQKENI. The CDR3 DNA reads TGTGCCAGCTCACCACAGGGACAGGGGGGCGAGCAGTTCTTC. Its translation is CASSPQGQGGEQFF. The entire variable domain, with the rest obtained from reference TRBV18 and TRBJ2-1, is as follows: NAGVMQNPRHLVRRRGQEARLRCSPMKGHSHVYWYRQLPEEGLKFMVYLQKENIIDESGMPKERFSAEFPKEGPSILRIQQVVRGDSAAYFCASSPQGQGGEQFFGPGTRLTVL.

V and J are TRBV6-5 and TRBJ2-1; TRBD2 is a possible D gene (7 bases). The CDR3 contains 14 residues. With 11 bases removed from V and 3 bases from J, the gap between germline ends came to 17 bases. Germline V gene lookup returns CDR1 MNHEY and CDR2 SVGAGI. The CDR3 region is CASRGGLSYNEQFF. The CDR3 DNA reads TGTGCCTCGAGGGGGGGGCTTAGCTACAATGAGCAGTTCTTC.

CDR3 nucleotide sequence: TGTGCCAGCAGCTTCGGAACAGGGAAAGAGCAGTTCTTC. It encodes CASSFGTGKEQFF. This chain joins TRBV11-2 and TRBJ2-1; perhaps TRBD1 as D (6 bases). The CDR3 sequence is 13 residues long. Trimming removed 3 bases at V and 10 bases at J, with 13 bases between. Germline V gene sequence: CDR1 SGHAT, CDR2 FQNNGV.

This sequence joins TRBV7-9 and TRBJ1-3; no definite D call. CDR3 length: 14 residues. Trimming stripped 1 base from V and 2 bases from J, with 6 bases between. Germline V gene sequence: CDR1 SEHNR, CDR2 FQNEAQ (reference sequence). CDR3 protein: CASSLGEAGNTIYF. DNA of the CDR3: TGTGCCAGCAGCTTAGGAGAGGCTGGAAACACCATATATTTT.

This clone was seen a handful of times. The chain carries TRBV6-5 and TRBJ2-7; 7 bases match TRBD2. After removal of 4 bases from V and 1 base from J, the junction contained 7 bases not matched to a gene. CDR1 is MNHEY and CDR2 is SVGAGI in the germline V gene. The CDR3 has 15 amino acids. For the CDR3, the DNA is TGTGCCAGCAGTTCGAGCGGGACCGTTTCCTACGAGCAGTACTTC. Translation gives CASSSSGTVSYEQYF.

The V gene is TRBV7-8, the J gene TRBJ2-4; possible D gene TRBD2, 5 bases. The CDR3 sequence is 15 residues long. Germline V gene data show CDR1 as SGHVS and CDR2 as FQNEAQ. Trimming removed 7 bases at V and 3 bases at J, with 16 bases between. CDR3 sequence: CASTLVSSVKNIQYF. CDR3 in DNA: TGTGCCAGCACACTAGTCTCCTCTGTCAAAAACATTCAGTACTTC.

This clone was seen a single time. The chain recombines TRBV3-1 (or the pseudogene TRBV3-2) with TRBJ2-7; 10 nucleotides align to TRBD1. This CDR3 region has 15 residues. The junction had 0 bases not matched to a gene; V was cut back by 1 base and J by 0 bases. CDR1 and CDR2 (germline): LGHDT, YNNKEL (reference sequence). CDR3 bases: TGTGCCAGCAGCCAAGGGGACAGGGGCTCCTACGAGCAGTACTTC. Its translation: CASSQGDRGSYEQYF.

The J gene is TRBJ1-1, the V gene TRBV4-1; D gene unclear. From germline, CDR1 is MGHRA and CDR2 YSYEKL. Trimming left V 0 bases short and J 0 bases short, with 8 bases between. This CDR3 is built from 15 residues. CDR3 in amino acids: CASSQEKGMNTEAFF. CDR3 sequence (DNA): TGCGCCAGCAGCCAAGAGAAGGGAATGAACACTGAAGCTTTCTTT.

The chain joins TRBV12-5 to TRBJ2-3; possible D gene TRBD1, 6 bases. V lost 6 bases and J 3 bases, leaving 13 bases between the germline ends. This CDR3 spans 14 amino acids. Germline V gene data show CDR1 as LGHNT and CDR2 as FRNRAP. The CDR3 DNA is TGTGCTAGTGGGGCAGGGGCTAGGACAGATACGCAGTATTTT. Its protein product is CASGAGARTDTQYF. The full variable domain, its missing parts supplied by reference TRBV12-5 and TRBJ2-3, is DARVTQTPRHKVTEMGQEVTMRCQPILGHNTVFWYRQTMMQGLELLAYFRNRAPLDDSGMPKDRFSAEMPDATLATLKIQPSEPRDSAVYFCASGAGARTDTQYFGPGTRLTVL.

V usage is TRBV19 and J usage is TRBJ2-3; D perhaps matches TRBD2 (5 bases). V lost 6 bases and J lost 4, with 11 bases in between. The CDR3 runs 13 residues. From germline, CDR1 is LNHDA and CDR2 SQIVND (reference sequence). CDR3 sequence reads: CASRSLGADTQYF. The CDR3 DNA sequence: TGTGCCAGTAGATCCCTCGGGGCAGATACGCAGTATTTT.

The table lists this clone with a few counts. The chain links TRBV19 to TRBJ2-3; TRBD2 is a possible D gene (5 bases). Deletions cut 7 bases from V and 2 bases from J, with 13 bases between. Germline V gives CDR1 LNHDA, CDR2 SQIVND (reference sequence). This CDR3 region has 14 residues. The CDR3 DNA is TGTGCCAGTAAGCTGGACTTATCCACAGATACGCAGTATTTT. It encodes CASKLDLSTDTQYF.

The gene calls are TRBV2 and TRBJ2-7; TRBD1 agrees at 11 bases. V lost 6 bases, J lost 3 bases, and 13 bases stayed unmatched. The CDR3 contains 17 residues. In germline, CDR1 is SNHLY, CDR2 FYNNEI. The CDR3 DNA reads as TGTGCCAGCAGCCTTCCCCGTGCCGGGACAGGGGGCTACGAGCAGTACTTC. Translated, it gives CASSLPRAGTGGYEQYF.

CDR3 nucleotides: TGTGCCAGCAGTTCCTACCGGGACAGAGGGAACTATGGCTACACCTTC. The encoded protein is CASSSYRDRGNYGYTF. J is TRBJ1-2 and V is TRBV27, with 7 bases lining up with TRBD1. The CDR3 is made up of 16 amino acids. V shed 4 bases and J 2 bases; nucleotides not matched to a gene: 10. The germline V gene has CDR1 MNHEY and CDR2 SMNVEV (reference sequence).

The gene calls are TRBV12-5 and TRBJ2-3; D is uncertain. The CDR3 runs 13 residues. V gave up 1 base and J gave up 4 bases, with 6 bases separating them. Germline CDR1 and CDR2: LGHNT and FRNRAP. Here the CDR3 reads CASGLGSSDTQYF. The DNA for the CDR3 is TGTGCTAGTGGTTTGGGGAGTTCAGATACGCAGTATTTT.

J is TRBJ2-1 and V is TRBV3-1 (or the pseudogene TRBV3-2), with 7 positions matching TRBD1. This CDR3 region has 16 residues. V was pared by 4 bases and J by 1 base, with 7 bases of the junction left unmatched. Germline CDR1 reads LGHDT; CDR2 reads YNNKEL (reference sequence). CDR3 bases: TGTGCCAGCAGCCCGCGACAGGGTGGGTCCTACAATGAGCAGTTCTTC. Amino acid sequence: CASSPRQGGSYNEQFF.

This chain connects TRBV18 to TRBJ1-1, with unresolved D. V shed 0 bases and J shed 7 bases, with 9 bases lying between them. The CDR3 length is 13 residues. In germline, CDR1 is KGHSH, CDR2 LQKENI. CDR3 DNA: TGTGCCAGCTCACCACCGGTCAGAATTGAAGCTTTCTTT. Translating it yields CASSPPVRIEAFF.

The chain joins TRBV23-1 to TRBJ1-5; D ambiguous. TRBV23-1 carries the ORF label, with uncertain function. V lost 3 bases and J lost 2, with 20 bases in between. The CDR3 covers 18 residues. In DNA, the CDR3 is TGCGCCAGCAGTCATTGGGGAGGGATCCCGGATGGCAATCAGCCCCAGCATTTT. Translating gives CASSHWGGIPDGNQPQHF.

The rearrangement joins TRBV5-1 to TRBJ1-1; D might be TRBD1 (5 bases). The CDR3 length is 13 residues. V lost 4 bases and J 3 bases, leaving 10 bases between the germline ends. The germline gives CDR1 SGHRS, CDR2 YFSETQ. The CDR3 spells CASSIQDDTEAFF. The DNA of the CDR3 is TGCGCCAGCAGCATACAGGACGACACTGAAGCTTTCTTT.

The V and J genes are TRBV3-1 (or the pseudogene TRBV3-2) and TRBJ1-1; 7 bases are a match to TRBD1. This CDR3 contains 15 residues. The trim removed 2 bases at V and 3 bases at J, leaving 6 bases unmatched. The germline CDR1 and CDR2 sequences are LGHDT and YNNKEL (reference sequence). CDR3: CASSQSPGQDTEAFF. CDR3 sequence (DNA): TGTGCCAGCAGCCAATCTCCAGGACAGGACACTGAAGCTTTCTTT.

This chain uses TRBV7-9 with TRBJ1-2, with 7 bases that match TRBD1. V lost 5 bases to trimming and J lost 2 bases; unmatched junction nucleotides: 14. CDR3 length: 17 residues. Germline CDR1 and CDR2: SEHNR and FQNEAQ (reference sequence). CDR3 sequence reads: CASSTGAGRRINYGYTF. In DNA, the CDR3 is TGTGCCAGCAGCACAGGGGCAGGGAGGCGTATAAACTATGGCTACACCTTC.

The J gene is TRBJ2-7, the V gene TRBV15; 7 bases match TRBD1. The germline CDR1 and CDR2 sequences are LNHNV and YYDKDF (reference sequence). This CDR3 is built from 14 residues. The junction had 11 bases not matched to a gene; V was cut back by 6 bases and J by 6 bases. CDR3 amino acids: CATSPDRVTIEQYF. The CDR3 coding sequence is TGTGCCACCAGTCCAGACAGGGTGACGATCGAGCAGTACTTC. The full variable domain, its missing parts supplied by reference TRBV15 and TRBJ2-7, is DAMVIQNPRYQVTQFGKPVTLSCSQTLNHNVMYWYQQKSSQAPKLLFHYYDKDFNNEADTPDNFQSRRPNTSFCFLDIRSPGLGDTAMYLCATSPDRVTIEQYFGPGTRLTVT.

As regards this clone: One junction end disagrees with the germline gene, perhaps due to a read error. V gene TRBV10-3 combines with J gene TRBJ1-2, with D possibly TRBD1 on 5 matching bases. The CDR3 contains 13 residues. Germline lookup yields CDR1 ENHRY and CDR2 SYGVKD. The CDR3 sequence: CAIRESGGDGYTF. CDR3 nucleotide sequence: TGTGCCATCAGAGAGTCAGGTGGGGACGGCTACACCTTC.

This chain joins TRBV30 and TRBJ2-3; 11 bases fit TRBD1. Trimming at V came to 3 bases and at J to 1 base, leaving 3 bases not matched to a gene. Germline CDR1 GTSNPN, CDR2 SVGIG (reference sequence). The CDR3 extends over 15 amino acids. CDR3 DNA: TGTGCCTGGAGCGGACAGGGGGCTGGCACAGATACGCAGTATTTT. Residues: CAWSGQGAGTDTQYF.

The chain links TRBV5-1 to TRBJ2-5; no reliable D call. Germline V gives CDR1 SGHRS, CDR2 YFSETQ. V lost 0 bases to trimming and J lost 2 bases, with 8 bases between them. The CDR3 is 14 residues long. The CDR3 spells CASSLVSEQETQYF. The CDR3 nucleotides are TGCGCCAGCAGCTTGGTAAGCGAACAAGAGACCCAGTACTTC.

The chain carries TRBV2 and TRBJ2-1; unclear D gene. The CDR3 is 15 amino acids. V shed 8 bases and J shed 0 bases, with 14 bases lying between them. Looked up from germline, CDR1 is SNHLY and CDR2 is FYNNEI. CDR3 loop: CASPVTHSSYNEQFF. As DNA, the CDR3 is TGTGCCAGCCCGGTGACTCATAGCTCCTACAATGAGCAGTTCTTC.

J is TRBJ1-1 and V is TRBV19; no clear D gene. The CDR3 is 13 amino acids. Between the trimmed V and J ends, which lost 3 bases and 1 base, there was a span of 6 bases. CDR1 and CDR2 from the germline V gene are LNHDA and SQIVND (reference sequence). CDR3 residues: CASSIGENTEAFF. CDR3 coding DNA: TGTGCCAGTAGTATTGGAGAGAACACTGAAGCTTTCTTT.